The 28 T cell receptor beta chains presented below share a single source sample, sequenced in a study of response to subunit inactivated influenza vaccine. TCRdb processed the RT-PCR reads anew with MiXCR; each CDR3 protein has one entry. The repertoire consists of 450,000 to 700,000 distinct CDR3 sequences, with about 14% occurring once and the leading ten covering around 10%. Specimen: PBMCs from blood, collected approximately 13 days after vaccination. The source of these receptors is a middle-aged man who received an inactivated influenza vaccine.

The chain recombines TRBV5-1 with TRBJ1-1; TRBD1 agrees at 11 bases. The CDR3 contains 15 residues. The V gene's germline CDR1 is SGHRS and CDR2 YFSETQ. The junction had 10 bases not matched to a gene; V was cut back by 4 bases and J by 8 bases. The CDR3 bases are TGCGCCAGCAGCCGTTCCGGGACAGGGGGTTGGGAAGCTTTCTTT. It is translated as CASSRSGTGGWEAFF. The full variable domain, rest sourced from reference TRBV5-1 and TRBJ1-1, is KAGVTQTPRYLIKTRGQQVTLSCSPISGHRSVSWYQQTPGQGLQFLFEYFSETQRNKGNFPGRFSGRQFSNSRSEMNVSTLELGDSALYLCASSRSGTGGWEAFFGQGTRLTVV.

The table lists this clonotype with a few counts. V usage is TRBV2 and J usage is TRBJ2-3; the match to TRBD1 covers 8 bases. The germline CDR1 and CDR2 sequences are SNHLY and FYNNEI. The CDR3 length is 15 residues. V lost 6 bases, J lost 4 bases, and 9 bases stayed unmatched. CDR3 nucleotide sequence: TGTGCCAGCAGATTCCAGGGGGCTAGGGCAGATACGCAGTATTTT. Translating it yields CASRFQGARADTQYF.

There are many counts of this clonotype. This sequence joins TRBV3-1 and TRBJ2-7, with 7 positions matching TRBD1. The CDR3 contains 15 residues. The germline CDR1 and CDR2 sequences are LGHDT and YNNKEL (reference sequence). The junction had 7 bases not matched to a gene; V was cut back by 1 base and J by 4 bases. The chain's CDR3 is CASSQGLDRVYEQYF. CDR3 bases: TGTGCCAGCAGCCAAGGCCTTGACAGGGTGTACGAGCAGTACTTC.

This clonotype occurred a few times. The CDR3 loop is CASEELNTGELFF. CDR3 DNA: TGTGCCAGCGAGGAGCTCAACACCGGGGAGCTGTTTTTT. The chain carries TRBV6-1 and TRBJ2-2; unclear D gene. The CDR3 runs 13 residues. Per germline, CDR1 MNHNS and CDR2 SASEGT. Deletions cut 8 bases from V and 2 bases from J, with 9 bases between.

A remark on this clonotype: Sequence at one end of the junction differs from germline and may be a read error. The chain recombines TRBV6-1 with TRBJ1-2; tentative D call: TRBD1 (5 bases). The CDR3 covers 16 residues. Germline V lookup: CDR1 MNHNS, CDR2 SASEGT. CDR3 sequence: CAGSEHSGTVKMGYTF. The CDR3 coding sequence is TGTGCCGGCAGTGAACATTCCGGGACGGTAAAGATGGGCTACACCTTC.

This clonotype was found many times. The DNA of the CDR3 is TGCAGTGCTAGACCACAGGCGCCCTATCAGCCCCAGCATTTT. It is translated as CSARPQAPYQPQHF. The gene calls are TRBV20-1 and TRBJ1-5; possible D gene TRBD1, 5 bases. This CDR3 region has 14 residues. CDR1 and CDR2 from the germline V gene are DFQATT and SNEGSKA (reference sequence). Trimming took off 2 bases at V and 5 bases at J, with 13 bases between the two ends.

There are many counts of this clonotype. This chain joins TRBV12-3 or TRBV12-4 and TRBJ2-2, with D perhaps assigned TRBD1 or TRBD2 (5 bases each). The CDR3 is 16 amino acids. V lost 1 base to trimming and J lost 0 bases, with 9 bases between them. The CDR3 here is CASSLGGTANTGELFF. The CDR3, as DNA: TGTGCCAGCAGTTTAGGGGGGACGGCGAACACCGGGGAGCTGTTTTTT.

This rearrangement joins TRBV12-3 or TRBV12-4 to TRBJ1-4; D call uncertain. V was shortened by 3 bases and J by 2 bases, with 7 bases between the two germline ends. This CDR3 is 14 amino acids long. CDR3 in DNA: TGTGCCAGCAGTTTTACAGACACTAATGAAAAACTGTTTTTT. It specifies CASSFTDTNEKLFF.

The CDR3 loop is CASSLSRRRGYEQYF. CDR3 sequence (DNA): TGTGCCAGCAGCTTATCCCGGCGGCGAGGCTACGAGCAGTACTTC. V and J are TRBV5-6 and TRBJ2-7, with D uncertain. This CDR3 region has 15 residues. Germline V gene lookup returns CDR1 SGHDT and CDR2 YYEEEE. V was trimmed by 2 bases and J by 3 bases, leaving 15 bases between them. The full variable domain, in which reference TRBV5-6 and TRBJ2-7 provide the parts outside the CDR3, is DAGVTQSPTHLIKTRGQQVTLRCSPKSGHDTVSWYQQALGQGPQFIFQYYEEEERQRGNFPDRFSGHQFPNYSSELNVNALLLGDSALYLCASSLSRRRGYEQYFGPGTRLTVT.

This chain links TRBV5-1 with TRBJ1-2; the match to TRBD1 covers 7 bases. Trimming removed 4 bases from V and 2 bases from J; junction bases left unmatched: 8. Germline V gene sequence: CDR1 SGHRS, CDR2 YFSETQ. This CDR3 contains 15 residues. The CDR3 protein is CASSLGTARNYGYTF. In nucleotides, the CDR3 is TGCGCCAGCAGCCTGGGGACAGCTAGAAACTATGGCTACACCTTC.

The rearrangement links TRBV12-3 or TRBV12-4 to TRBJ2-2, with 9 bases lining up with TRBD1. J was trimmed by 4 bases and V by 7 bases; bases with no gene match: 7. The CDR3 has 15 residues. DNA of the CDR3: TGTGCCAGCATTTTGACAGGGGGTAGCACCGGGGAGCTGTTTTTT. Its protein product is CASILTGGSTGELFF.

This clonotype was counted a few times. The rearrangement joins TRBV20-1 to TRBJ2-2; 11 bases match TRBD2. Trimming cost V 5 bases and J 3 bases; bases outside gene matches: 8. Germline V gives CDR1 DFQATT, CDR2 SNEGSKA (reference sequence). The CDR3 is 16 residues long. This CDR3 is CSALTLAGGYTGELFF. CDR3 bases: TGCAGTGCTCTAACTCTAGCGGGAGGCTACACCGGGGAGCTGTTTTTT.

This clonotype has more than one count but fewer than ten. The CDR3 DNA is TGTGCCAGCGATGGGGGACAGATGGTTAACACCGGGGAGCTGTTTTTT. Protein: CASDGGQMVNTGELFF. The genes are TRBV12-3 or TRBV12-4 and TRBJ2-2; 7 bases match TRBD1. The CDR3 runs to 16 residues. With 8 bases clipped from V and 2 bases from J, the junction kept 11 bases outside the gene matches.

This clonotype was observed a few times. The J gene is TRBJ2-7, the V gene TRBV28; 12 positions agree with TRBD2. Germline lookup yields CDR1 MDHEN and CDR2 SYDVKM. The CDR3 consists of 16 residues. The ends lost 4 bases at V and 1 base at J; junction bases unmatched: 5. The CDR3, as DNA: TGTGCCAGCAGTTGGGGACTAGCGGGCGGGTCCTACGAGCAGTACTTC. As protein: CASSWGLAGGSYEQYF.

The chain links TRBV6-2 or TRBV6-3 to TRBJ2-1, with 9 bases fitting TRBD2. The CDR3 has 12 residues. Germline trimming cut 6 bases from V and 11 bases from J; bases unmatched to any gene: 5. Germline assignment: CDR1 MNHEY and CDR2 SVGEGT. Written as DNA, the CDR3 is TGTGCCAGCAGCCTTCCTAGCGGGAAGCAGTTCTTC. Translated, it gives CASSLPSGKQFF.

The table lists this clonotype with a few counts. The rearrangement joins TRBV6-5 to TRBJ2-7; TRBD1 matches at 12 bases. CDR1 and CDR2 from the germline V gene are MNHEY and SVGAGI. Trimming removed 2 bases from V and 4 bases from J; junction bases left unmatched: 3. The CDR3 consists of 15 residues. The CDR3 is CASSYPGQGAYEQYF. DNA of the CDR3: TGTGCCAGCAGTTACCCGGGACAGGGGGCTTACGAGCAGTACTTC.

Ten or more counts support this clonotype. The V and J genes are TRBV20-1 and TRBJ2-5; 11 nucleotides match TRBD1. The length of the CDR3 is 15 residues. V lost 0 bases, J lost 5 bases, and 5 bases stayed unmatched. The germline CDR1 and CDR2 sequences are DFQATT and SNEGSKA (reference sequence). In nucleotides, the CDR3 is TGCAGTGCTAGAGACGGACAGGGGGCTGTGGAGACCCAGTACTTC. Encoded protein: CSARDGQGAVETQYF.

V and J are TRBV2 and TRBJ2-7; TRBD1 is a possible D gene (6 bases). Germline CDR1 is SNHLY and CDR2 is FYNNEI. V was cut by 2 bases and J by 3 bases, with 14 bases left in between. The CDR3 extends over 15 amino acids. CDR3 loop: CASSETGKRIYEQYF. The CDR3 DNA follows: TGTGCCAGCAGTGAAACAGGGAAAAGGATCTACGAGCAGTACTTC.

This chain links TRBV20-1 with TRBJ2-2; D gene uncertain. Germline V gives CDR1 DFQATT, CDR2 SNEGSKA (reference sequence). Trimming removed 5 bases from V and 5 bases from J, with 15 bases in between. The CDR3 totals 14 residues. This CDR3 is CSARTGPPTGELFF. In DNA form, the CDR3 reads TGCAGTGCTCGTACCGGGCCACCGACCGGGGAGCTGTTTTTT.

This clonotype was picked up many times. V is TRBV7-6 and J is TRBJ2-3; unclear D gene. The V gene's germline CDR1 is SGHVS and CDR2 FNYEAQ. The V gene lost 5 bases and the J gene lost 4 bases, with 10 bases spanning the gap. The CDR3 is made up of 13 amino acids. CDR3 DNA sequence: TGTGCCAGCAGCCCCGGTCGGTCAGATACGCAGTATTTT. Residues: CASSPGRSDTQYF.

This clonotype was detected only a few times. CDR3: CASRGRAGYGYTF. The CDR3 nucleotides are TGTGCCAGCCGGGGGAGGGCCGGCTATGGCTACACCTTC. The gene calls are TRBV5-6 and TRBJ1-2; a possible D gene is TRBD1 (5 bases). Germline V gene lookup returns CDR1 SGHDT and CDR2 YYEEEE. The CDR3 is made up of 13 amino acids. Between the trimmed V and J ends, which lost 7 bases and 4 bases, there was a span of 14 bases.

This clonotype has a handful of counts. V and J are TRBV5-1 and TRBJ2-1, with 9 bases that match TRBD2. The CDR3 length is 15 residues. From germline, CDR1 is SGHRS and CDR2 YFSETQ. V shed 0 bases, J shed 8 bases, and the junction held 6 bases outside the gene matches. CDR3 DNA: TGCGCCAGCAGCTTGGTACTAGCGGGCCCGGATGAGCAGTTCTTC. Translating gives CASSLVLAGPDEQFF. Full variable domain (missing parts from reference TRBV5-1 and TRBJ2-1): KAGVTQTPRYLIKTRGQQVTLSCSPISGHRSVSWYQQTPGQGLQFLFEYFSETQRNKGNFPGRFSGRQFSNSRSEMNVSTLELGDSALYLCASSLVLAGPDEQFFGPGTRLTVL.

The rearrangement uses TRBV20-1 and TRBJ2-5, with TRBD1 identical over 8 bases. The germline CDR1 and CDR2 sequences are DFQATT and SNEGSKA (reference sequence). The CDR3 length is 12 residues. Trimming cost V 5 bases and J 5 bases; bases outside gene matches: 4. The CDR3 reads CSAGTGGETQYF. The CDR3 DNA reads TGCAGTGCTGGAACAGGGGGGGAGACCCAGTACTTC.

The chain employs TRBV11-2 and TRBJ2-1; D perhaps matches TRBD2 (6 bases). CDR3 length: 15 amino acids. Looked up from germline, CDR1 is SGHAT and CDR2 is FQNNGV. V dropped 0 bases and J dropped 4 bases, with 10 bases sitting between them. This CDR3 reads CASSLEISGYNEQFF. The CDR3 DNA reads TGTGCCAGCAGCTTAGAGATTAGCGGATACAATGAGCAGTTCTTC.

V and J are TRBV20-1 and TRBJ2-3; 8 nucleotides line up with TRBD2. The V gene end was trimmed by 0 bases and the J gene end by 5 bases; junction bases not matched to a gene: 10. From germline, CDR1 is DFQATT and CDR2 SNEGSKA (reference sequence). The CDR3 is made up of 16 amino acids. CDR3 in amino acids: CSARDPAGGFIDTQYF. In DNA form, the CDR3 reads TGCAGTGCTAGAGATCCCGCGGGGGGTTTTATAGATACGCAGTATTTT.

This clonotype was picked up a small number of times. The chain joins TRBV6-1 to TRBJ2-7; 9 bases are shared with TRBD2. The germline CDR1 and CDR2 sequences are MNHNS and SASEGT. The CDR3 covers 14 residues. The trim removed 8 bases at V and 1 base at J, leaving 6 bases unmatched. CDR3 amino acids: CASPASGTSYEQYF. CDR3 sequence (DNA): TGTGCCAGCCCCGCTAGCGGGACTTCCTACGAGCAGTACTTC.

This clonotype has more than one count but fewer than ten. This rearrangement joins TRBV28 to TRBJ2-3; 10 positions agree with TRBD1. The junction had 12 bases not matched to a gene; V was cut back by 4 bases and J by 5 bases. The CDR3 is made up of 17 amino acids. Germline CDR1 and CDR2: MDHEN and SYDVKM. Here the CDR3 reads CASSSAMGDRGGDTQYF. CDR3 nucleotides: TGTGCCAGCAGTTCCGCGATGGGGGACAGGGGAGGAGATACGCAGTATTTT.

This sequence joins TRBV10-3 and TRBJ2-7; no clear D. V was shortened by 2 bases and J by 6 bases, with 14 bases between the two germline ends. Germline assignment: CDR1 ENHRY and CDR2 SYGVKD. CDR3 length: 14 residues. CDR3: CAISEEWVDSEQYF. DNA for the CDR3: TGTGCCATCAGTGAGGAATGGGTAGATAGCGAGCAGTACTTC.